This T cell receptor (beta chain) appears in the sequencing data of a study of T-cell reconstitution after alpha-beta-depleted transplantation in children. The length of the CDR3 is 12 residues. Germline assignment: CDR1 SGHAT and CDR2 FQNNGV. Trimming shortened V by 1 base and J by 4 bases, and 4 bases separated the two germline ends. Preparation of the TCRbeta library was carried out with unique molecular identifiers. One entry per CDR3 protein, called by TCRdb with MiXCR from the PCR reads. The sample lists 260,000 or so distinct CDR3 sequences; around 11% were seen once. This clonotype came up many times.

The V call is TRBV11-2, the J call TRBJ2-5; no firm D call. The material was PBMCs from the stem cell graft donor, obtained from the stem cell graft. The TCR originated in a human donor who donated a stem cell graft to a child with acute lymphoblastic leukemia. CDR3 protein: CASSLVTETQYF. The CDR3 nucleotides read TGTGCCAGCAGCTTAGTTACAGAGACCCAGTACTTC.